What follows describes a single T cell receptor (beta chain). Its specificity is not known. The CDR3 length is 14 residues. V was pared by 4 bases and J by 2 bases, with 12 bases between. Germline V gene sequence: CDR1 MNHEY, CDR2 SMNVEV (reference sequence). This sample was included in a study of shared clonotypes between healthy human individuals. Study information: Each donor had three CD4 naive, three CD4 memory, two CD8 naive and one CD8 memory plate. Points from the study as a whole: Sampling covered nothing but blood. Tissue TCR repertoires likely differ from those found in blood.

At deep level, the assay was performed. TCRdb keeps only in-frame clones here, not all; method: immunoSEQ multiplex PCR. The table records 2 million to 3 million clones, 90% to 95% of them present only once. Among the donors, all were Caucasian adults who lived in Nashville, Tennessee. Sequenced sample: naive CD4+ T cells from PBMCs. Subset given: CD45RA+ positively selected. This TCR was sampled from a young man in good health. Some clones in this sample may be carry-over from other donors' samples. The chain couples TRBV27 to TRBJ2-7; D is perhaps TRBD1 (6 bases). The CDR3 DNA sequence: TGTGCCAGCAGTTCGACCACAGGGACCTACGAGCAGTACTTC. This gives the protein CASSSTTGTYEQYF.